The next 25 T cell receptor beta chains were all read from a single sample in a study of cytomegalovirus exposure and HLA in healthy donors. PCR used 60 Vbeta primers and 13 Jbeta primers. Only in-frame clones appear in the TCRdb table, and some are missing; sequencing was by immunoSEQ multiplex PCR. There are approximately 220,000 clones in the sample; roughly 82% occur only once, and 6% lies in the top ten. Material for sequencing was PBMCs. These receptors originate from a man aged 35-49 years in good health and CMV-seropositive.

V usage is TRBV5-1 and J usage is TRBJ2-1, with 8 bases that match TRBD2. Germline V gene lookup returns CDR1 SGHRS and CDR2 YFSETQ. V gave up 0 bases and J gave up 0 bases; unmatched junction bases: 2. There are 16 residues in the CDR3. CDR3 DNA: TGCGCCAGCAGCTTGGGACTAGCGACCTCCTACAATGAGCAGTTCTTC. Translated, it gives CASSLGLATSYNEQFF.

CDR3 region: CASSSRGSSYEQYF. CDR3 DNA sequence: TGTGCCAGCAGTTCCCGCGGGAGCTCCTACGAGCAGTACTTC. V usage is TRBV6-5 and J usage is TRBJ2-7; 7 bases fit TRBD2. Germline lookup yields CDR1 MNHEY and CDR2 SVGAGI. The CDR3 has 14 amino acids. The V and J ends lost 4 bases and 0 bases, in that order; junction bases with no gene match: 3.

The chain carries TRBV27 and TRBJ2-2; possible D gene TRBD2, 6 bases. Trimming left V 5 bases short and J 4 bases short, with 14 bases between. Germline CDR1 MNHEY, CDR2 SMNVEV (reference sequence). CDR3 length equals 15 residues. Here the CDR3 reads CASSQGLYGTGELFF. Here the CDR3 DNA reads TGTGCCAGCAGTCAAGGACTATATGGCACCGGGGAGCTGTTTTTT.

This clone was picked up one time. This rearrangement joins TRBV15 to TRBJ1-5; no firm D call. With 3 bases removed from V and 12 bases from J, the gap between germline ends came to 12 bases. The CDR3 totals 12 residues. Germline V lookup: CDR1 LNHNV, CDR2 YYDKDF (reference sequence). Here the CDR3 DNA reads TGTGCCACCAGCAGCTTTGTCACGGGCCAGCATTTT. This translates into CATSSFVTGQHF.

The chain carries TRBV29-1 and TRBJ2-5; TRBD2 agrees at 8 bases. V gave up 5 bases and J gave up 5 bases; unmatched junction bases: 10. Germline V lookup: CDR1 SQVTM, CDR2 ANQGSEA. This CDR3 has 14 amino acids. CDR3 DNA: TGCAGCGTTACTGACGCGGGAGGCCGGGAGACCCAGTACTTC. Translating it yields CSVTDAGGRETQYF.

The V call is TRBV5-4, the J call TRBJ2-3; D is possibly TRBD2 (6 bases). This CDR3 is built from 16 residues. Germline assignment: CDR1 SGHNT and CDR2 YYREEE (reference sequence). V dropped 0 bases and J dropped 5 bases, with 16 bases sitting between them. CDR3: CASSLEVGSLIDTQYF. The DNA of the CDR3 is TGTGCCAGCAGCTTGGAGGTCGGGAGTCTAATAGATACGCAGTATTTT. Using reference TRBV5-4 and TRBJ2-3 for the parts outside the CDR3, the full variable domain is ETGVTQSPTHLIKTRGQQVTLRCSSQSGHNTVSWYQQALGQGPQFIFQYYREEENGRGNFPPRFSGLQFPNYSSELNVNALELDDSALYLCASSLEVGSLIDTQYFGPGTRLTVL.

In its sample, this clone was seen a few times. This CDR3 is CASSMGLPYEQYF. In DNA form, the CDR3 reads TGTGCCAGTAGTATGGGGCTACCCTACGAGCAGTACTTC. J is TRBJ2-7 and V is TRBV19; D may be TRBD1 (5 bases). Germline-derived CDR1 and CDR2 are LNHDA and SQIVND (reference sequence). The CDR3 has 13 amino acids. Trimming pared 3 bases from V and 2 bases from J, leaving 8 bases between.

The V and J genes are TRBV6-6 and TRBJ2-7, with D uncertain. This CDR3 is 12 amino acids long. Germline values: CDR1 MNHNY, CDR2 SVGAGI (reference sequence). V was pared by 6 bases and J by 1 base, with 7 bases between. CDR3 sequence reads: CASSPKSYEQYF. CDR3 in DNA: TGTGCCAGCAGCCCCAAATCCTACGAGCAGTACTTC.

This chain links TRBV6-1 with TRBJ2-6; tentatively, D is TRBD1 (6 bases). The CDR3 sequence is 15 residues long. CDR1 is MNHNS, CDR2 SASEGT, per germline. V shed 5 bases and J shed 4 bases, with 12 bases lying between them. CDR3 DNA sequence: TGTGCCAGCAGTTCAGGGGTGAACGGGGCCAACGTCCTGACTTTC. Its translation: CASSSGVNGANVLTF.

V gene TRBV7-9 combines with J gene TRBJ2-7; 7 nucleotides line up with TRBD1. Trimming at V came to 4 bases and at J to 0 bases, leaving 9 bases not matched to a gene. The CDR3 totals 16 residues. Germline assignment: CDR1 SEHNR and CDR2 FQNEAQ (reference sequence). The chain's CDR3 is CASSSDSGTDSYEQYF. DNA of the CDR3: TGTGCCAGCAGCTCCGACTCCGGGACAGACTCCTACGAGCAGTACTTC. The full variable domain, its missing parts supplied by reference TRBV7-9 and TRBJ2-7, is DTGVSQNPRHKITKRGQNVTFRCDPISEHNRLYWYRQTLGQGPEFLTYFQNEAQLEKSRLLSDRFSAERPKGSFSTLEIQRTEQGDSAMYLCASSSDSGTDSYEQYFGPGTRLTVT.

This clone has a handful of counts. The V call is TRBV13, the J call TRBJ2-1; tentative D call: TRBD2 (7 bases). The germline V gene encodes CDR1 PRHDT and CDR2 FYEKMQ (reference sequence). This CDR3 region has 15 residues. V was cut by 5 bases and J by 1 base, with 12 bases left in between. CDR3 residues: CASSGGAGSYNEQFF. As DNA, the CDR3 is TGTGCCAGCAGCGGGGGGGCGGGGTCCTACAATGAGCAGTTCTTC.

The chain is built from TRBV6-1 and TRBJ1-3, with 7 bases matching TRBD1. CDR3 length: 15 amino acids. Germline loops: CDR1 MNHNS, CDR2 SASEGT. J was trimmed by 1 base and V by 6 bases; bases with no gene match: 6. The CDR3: CASRQGPGSGNTIYF. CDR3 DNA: TGTGCCAGCAGACAGGGGCCCGGTTCTGGAAACACCATATATTTT.

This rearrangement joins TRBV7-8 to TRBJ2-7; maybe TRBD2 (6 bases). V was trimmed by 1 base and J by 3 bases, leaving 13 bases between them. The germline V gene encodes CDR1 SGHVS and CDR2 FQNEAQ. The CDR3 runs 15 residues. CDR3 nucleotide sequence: TGTGCCAGCAGCTTAGGGGTAGCTAGCGACTACGAGCAGTACGTC. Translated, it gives CASSLGVASDYEQYV.

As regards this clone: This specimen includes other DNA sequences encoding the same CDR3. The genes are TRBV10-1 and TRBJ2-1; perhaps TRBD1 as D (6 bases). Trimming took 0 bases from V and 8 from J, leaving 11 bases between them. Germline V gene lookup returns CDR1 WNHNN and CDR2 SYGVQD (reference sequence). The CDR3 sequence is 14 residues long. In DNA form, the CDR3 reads TGCGCCAGCAGTGAGTCGGGATCAGGGGATGAGCAGTTCTTC. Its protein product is CASSESGSGDEQFF.

DNA of the CDR3: TGTGCCACCAGCAGGGACACGGGTGGCACTGAAGCTTTCTTT. Translation gives CATSRDTGGTEAFF. The gene calls are TRBV15 and TRBJ1-1; D perhaps matches TRBD1 (5 bases). CDR3 length: 14 amino acids. CDR1 and CDR2 from the germline V gene are LNHNV and YYDKDF (reference sequence). The V end was cut by 3 bases, the J end by 4 bases, with 12 bases between.

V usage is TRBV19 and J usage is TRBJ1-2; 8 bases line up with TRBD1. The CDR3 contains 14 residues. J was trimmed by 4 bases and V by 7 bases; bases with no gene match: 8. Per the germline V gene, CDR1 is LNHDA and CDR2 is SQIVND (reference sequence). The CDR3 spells CASTGQGPFYGYTF. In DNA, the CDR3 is TGTGCCAGTACCGGACAGGGCCCTTTCTATGGCTACACCTTC. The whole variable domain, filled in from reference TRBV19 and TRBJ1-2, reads DGGITQSPKYLFRKEGQNVTLSCEQNLNHDAMYWYRQDPGQGLRLIYYSQIVNDFQKGDIAEGYSVSREKKESFPLTVTSAQKNPTAFYLCASTGQGPFYGYTFGSGTRLTVV.

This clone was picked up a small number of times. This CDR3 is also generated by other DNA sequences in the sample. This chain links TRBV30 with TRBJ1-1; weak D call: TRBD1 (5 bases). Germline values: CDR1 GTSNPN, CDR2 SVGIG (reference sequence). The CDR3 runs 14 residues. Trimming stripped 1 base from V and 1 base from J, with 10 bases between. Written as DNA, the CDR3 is TGTGCCTGGAGTGAAGGACAACCGAACACTGAAGCTTTCTTT. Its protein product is CAWSEGQPNTEAFF.

The CDR3 nucleotides read TGCAGCGTTGAAGATGATGGACTAGCGGGTGCTTCGCGGTACTTC. Its translation: CSVEDDGLAGASRYF. The chain carries TRBV29-1 and TRBJ2-7; 11 nucleotides line up with TRBD2. Per the germline V gene, CDR1 is SQVTM and CDR2 is ANQGSEA. The V and J ends lost 0 bases and 12 bases, in that order; junction bases with no gene match: 13. This CDR3 is built from 15 residues.

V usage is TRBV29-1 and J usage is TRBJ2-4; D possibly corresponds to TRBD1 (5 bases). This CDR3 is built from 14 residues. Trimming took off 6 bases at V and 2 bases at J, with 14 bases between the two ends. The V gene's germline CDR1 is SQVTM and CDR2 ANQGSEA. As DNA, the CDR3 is TGCAGCGTCCTGGACACGAGGACCAAAAACATTCAGTACTTC. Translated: CSVLDTRTKNIQYF.

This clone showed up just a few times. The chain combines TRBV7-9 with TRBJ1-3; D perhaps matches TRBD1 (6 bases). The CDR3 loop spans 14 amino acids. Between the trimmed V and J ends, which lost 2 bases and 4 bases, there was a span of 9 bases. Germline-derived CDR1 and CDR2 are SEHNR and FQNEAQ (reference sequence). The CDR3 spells CASSLSGDGNTIYF. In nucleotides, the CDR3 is TGTGCCAGCAGCTTATCAGGGGACGGAAACACCATATATTTT.

The CDR3 coding sequence is TGCAGTGTTAGTGGAGCTGGAGAGCAGTACGTC. Protein sequence: CSVSGAGEQYV. The gene calls are TRBV20-1 and TRBJ2-7; D gene uncertain. Germline values: CDR1 DFQATT, CDR2 SNEGSKA (reference sequence). This CDR3 spans 11 amino acids. V lost 7 bases and J lost 7, with 14 bases in between.

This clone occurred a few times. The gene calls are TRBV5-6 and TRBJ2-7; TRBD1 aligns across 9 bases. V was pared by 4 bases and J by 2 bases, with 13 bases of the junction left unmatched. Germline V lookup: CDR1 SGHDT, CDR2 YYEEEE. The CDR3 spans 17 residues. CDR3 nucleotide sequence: TGTGCCAGCAGCATCGGGACAGGGACCCTAGGGGCCTACGAGCAGTACGTC. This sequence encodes CASSIGTGTLGAYEQYV.

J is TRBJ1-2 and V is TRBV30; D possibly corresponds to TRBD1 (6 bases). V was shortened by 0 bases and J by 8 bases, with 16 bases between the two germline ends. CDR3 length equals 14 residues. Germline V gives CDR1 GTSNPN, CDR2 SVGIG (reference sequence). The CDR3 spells CAWSVGTFDTGYTF. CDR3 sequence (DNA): TGTGCCTGGAGTGTAGGGACATTTGACACCGGCTACACCTTC.

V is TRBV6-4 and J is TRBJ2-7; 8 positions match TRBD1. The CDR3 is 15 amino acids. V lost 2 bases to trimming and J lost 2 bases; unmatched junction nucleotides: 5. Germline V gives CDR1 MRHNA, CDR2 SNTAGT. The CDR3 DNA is TGTGCCAGCAGTGACGGGACAGGATCCCCCTACGAGCAGTACGTC. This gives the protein CASSDGTGSPYEQYV.

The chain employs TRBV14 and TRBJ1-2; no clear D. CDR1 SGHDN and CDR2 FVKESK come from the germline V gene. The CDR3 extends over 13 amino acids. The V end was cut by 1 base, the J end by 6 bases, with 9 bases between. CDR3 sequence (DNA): TGTGCCAGCAGCCAAGCGAGGTGGGATGGCTACACCTTC. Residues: CASSQARWDGYTF.